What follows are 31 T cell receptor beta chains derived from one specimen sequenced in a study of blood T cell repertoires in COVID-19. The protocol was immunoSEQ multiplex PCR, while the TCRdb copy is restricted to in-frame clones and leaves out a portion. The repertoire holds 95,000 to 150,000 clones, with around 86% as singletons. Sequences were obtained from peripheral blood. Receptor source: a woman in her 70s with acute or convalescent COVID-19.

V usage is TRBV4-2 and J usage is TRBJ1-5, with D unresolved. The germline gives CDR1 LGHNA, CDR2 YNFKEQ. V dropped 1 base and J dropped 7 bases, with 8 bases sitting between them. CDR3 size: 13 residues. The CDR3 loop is CASSQGEAQPQHF. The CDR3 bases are TGTGCCAGCAGCCAAGGGGAGGCGCAGCCCCAGCATTTT.

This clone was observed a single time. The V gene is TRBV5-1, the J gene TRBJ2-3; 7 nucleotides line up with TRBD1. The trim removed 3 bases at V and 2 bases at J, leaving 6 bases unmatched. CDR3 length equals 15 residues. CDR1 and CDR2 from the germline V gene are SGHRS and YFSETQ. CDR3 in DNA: TGCGCCAGCAGCTCGTTACAGGGGCCCACAGATACGCAGTATTTT. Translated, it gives CASSSLQGPTDTQYF.

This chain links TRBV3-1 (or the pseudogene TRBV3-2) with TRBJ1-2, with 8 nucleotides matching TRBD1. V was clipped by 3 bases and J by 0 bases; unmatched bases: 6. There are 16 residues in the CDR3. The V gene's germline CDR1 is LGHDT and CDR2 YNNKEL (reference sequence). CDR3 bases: TGTGCCAGCAGCCAGGGGACAGGACGTTCTAACTATGGCTACACCTTC. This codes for CASSQGTGRSNYGYTF.

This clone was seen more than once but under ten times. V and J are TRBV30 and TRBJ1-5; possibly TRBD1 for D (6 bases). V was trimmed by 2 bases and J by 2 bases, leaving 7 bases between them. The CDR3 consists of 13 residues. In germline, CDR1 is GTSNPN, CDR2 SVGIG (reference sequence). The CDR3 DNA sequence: TGTGCCTGGAGTAACAGGGGCAATCAGCCCCAGCATTTT. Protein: CAWSNRGNQPQHF.

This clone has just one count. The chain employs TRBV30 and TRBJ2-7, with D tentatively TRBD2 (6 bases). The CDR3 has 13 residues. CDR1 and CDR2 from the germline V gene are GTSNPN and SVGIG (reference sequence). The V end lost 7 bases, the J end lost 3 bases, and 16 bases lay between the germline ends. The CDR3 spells CASRAGGIYEQYF. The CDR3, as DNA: TGTGCCTCCCGGGCAGGAGGGATCTACGAGCAGTACTTC.

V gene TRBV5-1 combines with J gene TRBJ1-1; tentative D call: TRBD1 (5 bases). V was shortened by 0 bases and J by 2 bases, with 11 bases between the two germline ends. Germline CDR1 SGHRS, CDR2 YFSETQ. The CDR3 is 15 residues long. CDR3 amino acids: CASSLVGPPNTEAFF. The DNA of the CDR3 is TGCGCCAGCAGCTTGGTGGGGCCGCCTAACACTGAAGCTTTCTTT.

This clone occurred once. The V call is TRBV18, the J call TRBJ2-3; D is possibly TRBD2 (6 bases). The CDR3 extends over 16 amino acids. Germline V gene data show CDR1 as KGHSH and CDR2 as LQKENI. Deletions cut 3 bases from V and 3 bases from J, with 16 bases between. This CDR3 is CASSPLAAEGTDTQYF. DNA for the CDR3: TGTGCCAGCTCACCTCTAGCCGCGGAGGGTACAGATACGCAGTATTTT.

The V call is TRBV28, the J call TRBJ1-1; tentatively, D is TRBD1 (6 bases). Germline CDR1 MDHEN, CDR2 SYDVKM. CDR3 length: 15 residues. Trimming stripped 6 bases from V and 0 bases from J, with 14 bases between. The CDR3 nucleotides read TGTGCCAGCAGCAAAACAGGGAGCTTGAACACTGAAGCTTTCTTT. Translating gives CASSKTGSLNTEAFF.

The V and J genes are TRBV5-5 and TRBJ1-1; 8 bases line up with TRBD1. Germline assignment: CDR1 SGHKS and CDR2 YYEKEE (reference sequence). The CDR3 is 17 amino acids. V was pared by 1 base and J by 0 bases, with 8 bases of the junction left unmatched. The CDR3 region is CASSLTRQGPMNTEAFF. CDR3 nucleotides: TGTGCCAGCAGCTTGACAAGACAGGGGCCAATGAACACTGAAGCTTTCTTT.

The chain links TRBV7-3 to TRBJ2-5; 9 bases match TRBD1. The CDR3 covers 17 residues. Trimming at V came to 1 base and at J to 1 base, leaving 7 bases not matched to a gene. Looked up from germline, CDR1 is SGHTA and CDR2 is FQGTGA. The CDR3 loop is CASSLRATTGGQETQYF. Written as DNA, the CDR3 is TGTGCCAGCAGCTTAAGGGCGACGACAGGGGGCCAAGAGACCCAGTACTTC.

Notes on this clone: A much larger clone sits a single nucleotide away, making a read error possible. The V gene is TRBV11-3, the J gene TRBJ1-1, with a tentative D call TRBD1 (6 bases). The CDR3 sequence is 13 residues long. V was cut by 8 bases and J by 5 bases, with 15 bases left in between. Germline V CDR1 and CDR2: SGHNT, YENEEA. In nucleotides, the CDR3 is TGTGCCAGCCCCCGGGGGGGGGCTACTGAAGCTTTCTTT. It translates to CASPRGGATEAFF.

CDR3 sequence: CASSWTGVGEQYF. In DNA, the CDR3 is TGTGCCAGCTCCTGGACAGGGGTCGGCGAGCAGTACTTC. The chain carries TRBV2 and TRBJ2-7, with 9 bases matching TRBD1. V dropped 8 bases and J dropped 6; count of bases not matched to a gene: 8. Germline-derived CDR1 and CDR2 are SNHLY and FYNNEI. The CDR3 runs 13 residues.

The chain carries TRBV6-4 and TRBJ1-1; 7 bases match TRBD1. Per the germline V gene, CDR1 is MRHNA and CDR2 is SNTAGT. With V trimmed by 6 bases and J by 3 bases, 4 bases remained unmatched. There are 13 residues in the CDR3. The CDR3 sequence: CASSFGTDTEAFF. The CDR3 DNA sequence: TGTGCCAGCAGCTTTGGGACAGACACTGAAGCTTTCTTT.

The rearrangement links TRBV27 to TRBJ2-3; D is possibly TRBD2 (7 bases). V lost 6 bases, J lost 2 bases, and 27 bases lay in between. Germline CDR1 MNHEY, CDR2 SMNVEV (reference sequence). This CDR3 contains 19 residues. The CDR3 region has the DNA TGTGCCAGCAGCCCCCATCGCCCGGTGGGGGGGGCCCCCACAGATACGCAGTATTTT. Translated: CASSPHRPVGGAPTDTQYF.

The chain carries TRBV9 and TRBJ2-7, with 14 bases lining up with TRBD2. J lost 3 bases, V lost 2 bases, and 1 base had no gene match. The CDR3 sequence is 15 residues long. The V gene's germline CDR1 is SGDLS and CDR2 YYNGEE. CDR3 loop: CASSVGTSGGYEQYF. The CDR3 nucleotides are TGTGCCAGCAGCGTCGGGACTAGCGGGGGCTACGAGCAGTACTTC.

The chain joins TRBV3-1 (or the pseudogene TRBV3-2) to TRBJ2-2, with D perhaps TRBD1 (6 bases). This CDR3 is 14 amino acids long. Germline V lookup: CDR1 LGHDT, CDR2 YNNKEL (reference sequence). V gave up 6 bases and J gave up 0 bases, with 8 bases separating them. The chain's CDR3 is CASRQGANTGELFF. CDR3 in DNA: TGTGCCAGCAGACAGGGAGCGAACACCGGGGAGCTGTTTTTT.

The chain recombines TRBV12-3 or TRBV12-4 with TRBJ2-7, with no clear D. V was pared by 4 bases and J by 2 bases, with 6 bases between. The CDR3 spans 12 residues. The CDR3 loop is CASSSLPYEQYF. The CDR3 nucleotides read TGTGCCAGCAGTTCCCTCCCCTACGAGCAGTACTTC.

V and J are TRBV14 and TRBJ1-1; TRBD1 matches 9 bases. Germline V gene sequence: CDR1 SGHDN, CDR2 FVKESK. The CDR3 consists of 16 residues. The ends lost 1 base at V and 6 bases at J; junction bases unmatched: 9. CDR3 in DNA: TGTGCCAGCAGCCAAGTGGTCGGGACAGGGAATCCTGAAGCTTTCTTT. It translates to CASSQVVGTGNPEAFF.

The DNA for the CDR3 is TGTGCCAGTACCTATCAAGGCATGAGGAATCAGCCCCAGCATTTT. Protein: CASTYQGMRNQPQHF. V usage is TRBV19 and J usage is TRBJ1-5; D remains ambiguous. Trimming cost V 7 bases and J 4 bases, with 17 bases left between them. The CDR3 consists of 15 residues. Germline CDR1 and CDR2: LNHDA and SQIVND (reference sequence).

DNA for the CDR3: TGTGCCGCAGGTGGGCGGGGGTCCCTAAACACCGGGGAGCTGTTTTTT. This translates into CAAGGRGSLNTGELFF. The chain joins TRBV4-2 to TRBJ2-2, with 7 bases identical to TRBD2. The germline CDR1 and CDR2 sequences are LGHNA and YNFKEQ. After removal of 11 bases from V and 2 bases from J, the junction contained 14 bases not matched to a gene. The CDR3 is 16 amino acids.

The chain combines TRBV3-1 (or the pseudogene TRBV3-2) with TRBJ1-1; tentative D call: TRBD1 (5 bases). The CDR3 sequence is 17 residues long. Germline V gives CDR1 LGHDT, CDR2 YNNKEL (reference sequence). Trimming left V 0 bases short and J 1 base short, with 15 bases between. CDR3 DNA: TGTGCCAGCAGCCAAGATTGGTTCGGACAAACGAACACTGAAGCTTTCTTT. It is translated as CASSQDWFGQTNTEAFF.

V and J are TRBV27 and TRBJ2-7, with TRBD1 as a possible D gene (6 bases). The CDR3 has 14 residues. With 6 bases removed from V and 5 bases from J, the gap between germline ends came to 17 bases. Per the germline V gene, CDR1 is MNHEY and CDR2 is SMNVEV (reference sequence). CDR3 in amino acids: CASRPLNRAHEQYF. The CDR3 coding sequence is TGTGCCAGCAGACCGTTGAACAGGGCCCACGAGCAGTACTTC.

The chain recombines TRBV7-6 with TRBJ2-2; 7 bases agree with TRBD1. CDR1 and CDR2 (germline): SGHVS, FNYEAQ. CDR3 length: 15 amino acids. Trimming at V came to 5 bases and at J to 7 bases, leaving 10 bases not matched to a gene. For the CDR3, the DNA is TGTGCCAGCAGCCCAGTAGGGGGCGCTTTCGGGGAGCTGTTTTTT. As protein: CASSPVGGAFGELFF. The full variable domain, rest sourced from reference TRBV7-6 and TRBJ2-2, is GAGVSQSPRYKVTKRGQDVALRCDPISGHVSLYWYRQALGQGPEFLTYFNYEAQQDKSGLPNDRFSAERPEGSISTLTIQRTEQRDSAMYRCASSPVGGAFGELFFGEGSRLTVL.

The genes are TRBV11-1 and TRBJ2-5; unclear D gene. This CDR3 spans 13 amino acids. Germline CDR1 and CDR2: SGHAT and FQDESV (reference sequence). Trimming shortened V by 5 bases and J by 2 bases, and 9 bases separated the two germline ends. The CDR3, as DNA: TGTGCCAGCAGCCAGATCAGTCAAGAGACCCAGTACTTC. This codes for CASSQISQETQYF.

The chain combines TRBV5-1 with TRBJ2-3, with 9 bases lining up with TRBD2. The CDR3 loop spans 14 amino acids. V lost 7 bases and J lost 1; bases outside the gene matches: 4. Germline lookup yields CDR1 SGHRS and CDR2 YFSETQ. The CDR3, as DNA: TGCGCCAGCCGGCCTAGCGGGGGCACAGATACGCAGTATTTT. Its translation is CASRPSGGTDTQYF.

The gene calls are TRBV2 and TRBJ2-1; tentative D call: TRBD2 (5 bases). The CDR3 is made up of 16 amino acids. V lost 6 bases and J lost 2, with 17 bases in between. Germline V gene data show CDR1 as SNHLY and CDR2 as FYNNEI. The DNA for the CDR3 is TGTGCCAGCAGGGTAAGCCTTGAGCGGACCTACAATGAGCAGTTCTTC. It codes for CASRVSLERTYNEQFF.

The CDR3 region is CASSFRGMANSPLHF. CDR3 nucleotides: TGTGCCAGCAGTTTTAGAGGGATGGCAAATTCACCCCTCCACTTT. This sequence joins TRBV27 and TRBJ1-6, with D uncertain. Germline values: CDR1 MNHEY, CDR2 SMNVEV (reference sequence). Trimming removed 3 bases at V and 7 bases at J, with 13 bases between. The CDR3 spans 15 residues.

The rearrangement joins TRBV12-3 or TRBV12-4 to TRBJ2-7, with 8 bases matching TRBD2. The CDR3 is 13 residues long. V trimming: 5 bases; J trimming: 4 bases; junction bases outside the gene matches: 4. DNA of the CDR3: TGTGCCAGCAGTAGCGGGGGCGTTTACGAGCAGTACTTC. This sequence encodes CASSSGGVYEQYF.

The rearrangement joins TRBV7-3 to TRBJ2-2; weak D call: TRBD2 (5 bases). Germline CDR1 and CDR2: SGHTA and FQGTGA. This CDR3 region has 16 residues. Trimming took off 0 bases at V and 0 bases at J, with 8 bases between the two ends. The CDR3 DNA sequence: TGTGCCAGCAGCTTAACCCCCGGGGCGAACACCGGGGAGCTGTTTTTT. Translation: CASSLTPGANTGELFF.

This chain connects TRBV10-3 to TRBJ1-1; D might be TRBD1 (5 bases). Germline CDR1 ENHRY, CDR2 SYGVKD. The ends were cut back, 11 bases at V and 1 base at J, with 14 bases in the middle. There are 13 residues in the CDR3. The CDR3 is CACEGLRNTEAFF. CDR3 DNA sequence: TGTGCCTGCGAGGGACTGAGGAACACTGAAGCTTTCTTT.

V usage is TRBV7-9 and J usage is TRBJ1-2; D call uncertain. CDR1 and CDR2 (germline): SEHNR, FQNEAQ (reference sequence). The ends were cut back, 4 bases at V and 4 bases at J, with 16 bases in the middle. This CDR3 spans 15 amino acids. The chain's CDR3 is CASSSTPNRPYGYTF. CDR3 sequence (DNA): TGTGCCAGCAGCTCTACTCCAAACCGCCCCTATGGCTACACCTTC.